Below, 11 T cell receptor beta chains from the same sample are listed, as sequenced in a study of cytomegalovirus exposure and HLA in healthy donors (dated by TCRdb to 2015 to 2018). Library preparation was by the immunoSEQ multiplex PCR assay. What TCRdb holds here is the immuneACCESS table cut down to in-frame rearrangements. Part of the clones is not present; checked against another copy, under half of the missing clones reflect an unresolved V gene, and the others are unexplained. The sample records under 400,000 clones, just over 85% of which are singletons. The ten largest clones add up to 0.83% of the sample. The sequencing input was PBMCs. The receptors were gathered from a woman between 18 and 29 years old in good health and CMV-seronegative.

The gene calls are TRBV29-1 and TRBJ2-3, with 12 bases identical to TRBD2. V gave up 1 base and J gave up 3 bases; unmatched junction bases: 11. The CDR3 runs 18 residues. Germline CDR1 is SQVTM and CDR2 is ANQGSEA. For the CDR3, the DNA is TGCAGCGTTGAAGGTCTGGGACTAGCGGGCCTGCCGACAGATACGCAGTATTTT. Protein product: CSVEGLGLAGLPTDTQYF.

Remarks on this clone: Other DNA sequences in this specimen translate into the identical CDR3. The V call is TRBV7-9, the J call TRBJ2-7; TRBD1 matches at 9 bases. Per germline, CDR1 SEHNR and CDR2 FQNEAQ (reference sequence). V trimming: 5 bases; J trimming: 4 bases; junction bases outside the gene matches: 3. The CDR3 length is 13 residues. The CDR3 nucleotides are TGTGCCAGCAGCCCAGGACAGGGGTACGAGCAGTACTTC. As protein: CASSPGQGYEQYF.

V gene TRBV7-9 combines with J gene TRBJ1-1, with TRBD1 identical over 7 bases. Germline assignment: CDR1 SEHNR and CDR2 FQNEAQ (reference sequence). After removal of 8 bases from V and 4 bases from J, the junction contained 7 bases not matched to a gene. The CDR3 totals 13 residues. This CDR3 reads CASDSGGITEAFF. The DNA of the CDR3 is TGTGCCAGCGATTCAGGGGGGATCACTGAAGCTTTCTTT. The full variable domain, rest sourced from reference TRBV7-9 and TRBJ1-1, is DTGVSQNPRHKITKRGQNVTFRCDPISEHNRLYWYRQTLGQGPEFLTYFQNEAQLEKSRLLSDRFSAERPKGSFSTLEIQRTEQGDSAMYLCASDSGGITEAFFGQGTRLTVV.

V is TRBV5-1 and J is TRBJ2-1; 13 nucleotides line up with TRBD2. The length of the CDR3 is 15 residues. Germline CDR1 and CDR2: SGHRS and YFSETQ. V trimming: 1 base; J trimming: 8 bases; junction bases outside the gene matches: 3. The CDR3 region is CASSLWTSGSDEQFF. The CDR3 nucleotides are TGCGCCAGCAGCTTGTGGACTAGCGGGAGTGATGAGCAGTTCTTC.

The chain employs TRBV5-1 and TRBJ1-1, with TRBD1 matching over 9 bases. CDR1 SGHRS and CDR2 YFSETQ come from the germline V gene. The V gene end was trimmed by 4 bases and the J gene end by 0 bases; junction bases not matched to a gene: 7. The CDR3 consists of 16 residues. The CDR3 reads CASSPGQGMMNTEAFF. CDR3 in DNA: TGCGCCAGCAGCCCTGGACAGGGGATGATGAACACTGAAGCTTTCTTT.

This chain links TRBV4-1 with TRBJ1-5; 7 bases are shared with TRBD1. The germline V gene encodes CDR1 MGHRA and CDR2 YSYEKL. The CDR3 length is 16 residues. V lost 3 bases, J lost 6 bases, and 11 bases stayed unmatched. Here the CDR3 DNA reads TGCGCCAGCAGCCACACACAGGGGCCACGGGGTCAGCCCCAGCATTTT. Translated: CASSHTQGPRGQPQHF.

This chain joins TRBV11-2 and TRBJ2-3; tentative D call: TRBD2 (6 bases). V was shortened by 7 bases and J by 2 bases, with 16 bases between the two germline ends. CDR3 size: 15 residues. CDR1 is SGHAT, CDR2 FQNNGV, per germline. The CDR3 loop is CASNGGFPDTDTQYF. The CDR3 nucleotides read TGTGCCAGCAACGGGGGTTTCCCTGACACAGATACGCAGTATTTT.

The chain carries TRBV6-6 and TRBJ2-7; 8 positions agree with TRBD2. The V gene's germline CDR1 is MNHNY and CDR2 SVGAGI (reference sequence). The CDR3 loop spans 15 amino acids. V was clipped by 4 bases and J by 6 bases; unmatched bases: 11. The CDR3 coding sequence is TGTGCCAGCAGTTTACAAGGGACTAGTCGGGCCGAGCAGTACTTC. It yields the protein CASSLQGTSRAEQYF.

This rearrangement joins TRBV7-6 to TRBJ1-1, with D possibly matching TRBD1 (6 bases). Trimming pared 0 bases from V and 1 base from J, leaving 9 bases between. This CDR3 is built from 15 residues. The germline gives CDR1 SGHVS, CDR2 FNYEAQ. This CDR3 reads CASSLAGARNTEAFF. In DNA, the CDR3 is TGTGCCAGCAGCTTAGCGGGGGCTAGGAACACTGAAGCTTTCTTT.

In this sample, this clone turned up once. The CDR3, as DNA: TGTGCCAGCTCCCGAATGACTAGCGGGGTCACAGATACGCAGTATTTT. It yields the protein CASSRMTSGVTDTQYF. The chain employs TRBV18 and TRBJ2-3; TRBD2 aligns across 11 bases. V trimming: 6 bases; J trimming: 2 bases; junction bases outside the gene matches: 7. Germline V gene lookup returns CDR1 KGHSH and CDR2 LQKENI. This CDR3 has 16 amino acids.

The chain recombines TRBV27 with TRBJ2-5; D perhaps matches TRBD1 (7 bases). V dropped 5 bases and J dropped 2 bases, with 18 bases sitting between them. Germline loops: CDR1 MNHEY, CDR2 SMNVEV (reference sequence). The CDR3 is made up of 16 amino acids. This chain's CDR3 is CASSLLPTGRQETQYF. CDR3 DNA sequence: TGTGCCAGCAGTCTCCTACCGACAGGGAGGCAAGAGACCCAGTACTTC.